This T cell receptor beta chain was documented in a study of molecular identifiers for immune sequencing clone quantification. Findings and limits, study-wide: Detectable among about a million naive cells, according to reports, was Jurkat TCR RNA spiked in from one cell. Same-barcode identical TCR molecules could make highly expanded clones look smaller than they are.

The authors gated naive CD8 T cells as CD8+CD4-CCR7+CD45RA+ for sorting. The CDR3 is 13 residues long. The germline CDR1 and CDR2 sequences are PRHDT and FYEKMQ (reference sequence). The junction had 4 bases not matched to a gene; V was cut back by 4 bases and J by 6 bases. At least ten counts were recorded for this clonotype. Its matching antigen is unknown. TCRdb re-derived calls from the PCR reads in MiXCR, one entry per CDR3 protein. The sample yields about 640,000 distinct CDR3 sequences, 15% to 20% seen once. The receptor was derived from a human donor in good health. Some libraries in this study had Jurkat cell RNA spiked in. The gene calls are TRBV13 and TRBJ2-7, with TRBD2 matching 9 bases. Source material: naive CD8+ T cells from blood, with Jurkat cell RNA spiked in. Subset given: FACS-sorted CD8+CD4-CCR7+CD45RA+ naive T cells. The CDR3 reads CASSSGLAREQYF. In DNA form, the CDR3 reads TGTGCCAGCAGCTCCGGACTAGCGCGCGAGCAGTACTTC. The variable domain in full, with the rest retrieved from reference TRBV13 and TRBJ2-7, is AAGVIQSPRHLIKEKRETATLKCYPIPRHDTVYWYQQGPGQDPQFLISFYEKMQSDKGSIPDRFSAQQFSDYHSELNMSSLELGDSALYFCASSSGLAREQYFGPGTRLTVT.